This T cell receptor beta chain was profiled in a study of shared clonotypes between healthy human individuals. Study overall: Samples came from two female and a few male donors aged 18 to 49.

Genomic DNA (from each subset) was split evenly across several immunoSEQ plates. Using immunoSEQ multiplex PCR, the repertoire was profiled, and TCRdb retains in-frame clones only, with some absent. There are millions of clones in the sample; around nine tenths occur only once, and roughly 0.15% lies in the top ten. Donors included only healthy HIV-negative adults lacking recent acute infections or vaccinations. Germline CDR1 SEHNR, CDR2 FQNEAQ (reference sequence). The CDR3 has 13 residues. Trimming pared 4 bases from V and 8 bases from J, leaving 9 bases between. Sample: naive CD4+ T cells sorted from blood. Indicated subset: CD45RA+ positively selected. J is TRBJ1-6 and V is TRBV7-9; D uncertain. This clonotype originated in a man younger than 35 in good health. The CDR3: CASSSQLYSPLHF. The DNA for the CDR3 is TGTGCCAGCAGCTCGCAACTTTATTCACCCCTCCACTTT.